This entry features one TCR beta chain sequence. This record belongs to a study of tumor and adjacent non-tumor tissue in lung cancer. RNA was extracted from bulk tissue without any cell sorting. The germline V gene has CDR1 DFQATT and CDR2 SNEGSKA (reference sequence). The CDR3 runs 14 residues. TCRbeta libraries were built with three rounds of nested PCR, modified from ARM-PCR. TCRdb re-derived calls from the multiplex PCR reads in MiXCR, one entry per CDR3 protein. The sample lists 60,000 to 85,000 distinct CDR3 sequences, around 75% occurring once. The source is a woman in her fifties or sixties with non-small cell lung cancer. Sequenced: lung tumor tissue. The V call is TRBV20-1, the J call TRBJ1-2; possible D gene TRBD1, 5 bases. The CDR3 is CNDGDRAANYGYTF. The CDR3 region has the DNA TGCAATGATGGAGACAGAGCAGCTAACTATGGCTACACCTTC.